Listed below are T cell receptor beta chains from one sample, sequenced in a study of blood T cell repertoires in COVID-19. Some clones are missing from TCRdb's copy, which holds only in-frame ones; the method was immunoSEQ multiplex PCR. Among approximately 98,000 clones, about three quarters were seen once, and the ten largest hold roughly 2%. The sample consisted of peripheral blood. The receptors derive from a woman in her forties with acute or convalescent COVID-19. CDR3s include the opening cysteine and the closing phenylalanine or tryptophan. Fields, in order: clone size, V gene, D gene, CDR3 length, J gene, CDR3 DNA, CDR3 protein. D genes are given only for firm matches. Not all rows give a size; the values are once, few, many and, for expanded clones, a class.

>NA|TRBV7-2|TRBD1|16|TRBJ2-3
TGTGCCAGCAGCTTACCCGGGACAGGGAAATCAGATACGCAGTATTTT
CASSLPGTGKSDTQYF
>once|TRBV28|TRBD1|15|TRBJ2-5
TGTGCCAGCAGTCCGCGACAGGGGTTCCAAGAGACCCAGTACTTC
CASSPRQGFQETQYF
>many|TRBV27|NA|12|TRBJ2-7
TGTGCCAGCAGTTTTGTTGGCGGCGAGCAGTACTTC
CASSFVGGEQYF
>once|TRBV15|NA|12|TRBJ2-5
TGTGCCACCAGCAGCCCCACGGGGATCCAGTACTTC
CATSSPTGIQYF
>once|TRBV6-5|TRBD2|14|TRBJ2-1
TGTGCCAGCAGAAAGGGACTAGAGGACAATGAGCAGTTCTTC
CASRKGLEDNEQFF
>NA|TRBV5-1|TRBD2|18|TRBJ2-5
TGCGCCAGCAGCCCGGGACTAGCGGGGGGGAAGCTCCAAGAGACCCAGTACTTC
CASSPGLAGGKLQETQYF
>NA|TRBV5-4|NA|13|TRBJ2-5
TGTGCCAGCAGCTTGGACAAACAAGAGACCCAGTACTTC
CASSLDKQETQYF
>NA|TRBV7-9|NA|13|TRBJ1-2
TGTGCCAGCATTCGGGACACCCAATATGGCTACACCTTC
CASIRDTQYGYTF
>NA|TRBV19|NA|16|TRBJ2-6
TGTGCCAGTAGTATGGCGGGGAGCTCTGGGGCCAACGTCCTGACTTTC
CASSMAGSSGANVLTF
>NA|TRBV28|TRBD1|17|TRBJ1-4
TGTGCCAGCAGCACAACGACAGGGGGCGGAACTAATGAAAAACTGTTTTTT
CASSTTTGGGTNEKLFF
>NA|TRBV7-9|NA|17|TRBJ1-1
TGTGCCAGCAGAGTAATAAGTGGGTCAGAGGATAACACTGAAGCTTTCTTT
CASRVISGSEDNTEAFF
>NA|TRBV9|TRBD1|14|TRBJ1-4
TGTGCCAGCAGCCCGGGACAGGGGGGCGAAAAACTGTTTTTT
CASSPGQGGEKLFF
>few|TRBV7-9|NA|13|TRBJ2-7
TGTGCCAGCAGTTCAAAGGGGCCCTACGAGCAGTACTTC
CASSSKGPYEQYF
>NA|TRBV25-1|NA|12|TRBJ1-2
TGTGCCAGCAGTGGTCACTATTATGGCTACACCTTC
CASSGHYYGYTF
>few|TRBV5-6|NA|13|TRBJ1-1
TGTGCCAGCAGTTGGGGGGGAAACACTGAAGCTTTCTTT
CASSWGGNTEAFF